Presented here are 22 T cell receptor beta chains from one specimen sequenced in a study of regulatory T cells in long-lasting Graves disease. Combining iRepertoire HTBI primers with Arm-PCR of CDR3 regions, the authors built TCR beta libraries. TCRdb re-called the multiplex PCR reads with MiXCR, one entry per CDR3 protein. This table has approximately 540,000 distinct CDR3 sequences, about 11% appearing once. The time point is: newly diagnosed GD, antithyroid drugs for less than 3 months. Researchers made the TCR library from RNA that was extracted from PBMCs. These data also featured in a second study, about T cells in Graves' hyperthyroidism and ophthalmopathy.

The sequencing here drew on peripheral blood mononuclear cells (PBMCs), taken at new diagnosis, from a patient treated with antithyroid drugs. The origin of the receptors is a woman in her 30s with Graves disease.

This clonotype was counted ten times or more. The genes are TRBV5-1 and TRBJ1-2; no clear D gene. There are 14 residues in the CDR3. CDR1 and CDR2 from the germline V gene are SGHRS and YFSETQ. The ends were cut back, 0 bases at V and 3 bases at J, with 9 bases in the middle. The DNA for the CDR3 is TGCGCCAGCAGCTTGGATCCTGTAGACTATGGCTACACCTTC. Its protein product is CASSLDPVDYGYTF.

Ten or more counts support this clonotype. V gene TRBV7-9 combines with J gene TRBJ2-1; the match to TRBD2 covers 13 bases. The CDR3 has 16 residues. The V segment lost 5 bases and the J segment 9 bases; nucleotides outside the gene matches: 10. The germline V gene has CDR1 SEHNR and CDR2 FQNEAQ (reference sequence). The CDR3 nucleotides read TGTGCCAGCAGCGGATCGGGACTAGCGGGACCGGGTGAGCAGTTCTTC. Its protein product is CASSGSGLAGPGEQFF.

This clonotype was found many times. The V gene is TRBV30, the J gene TRBJ2-3, with 11 bases identical to TRBD2. CDR3 length: 15 amino acids. Germline V lookup: CDR1 GTSNPN, CDR2 SVGIG (reference sequence). The trim removed 0 bases at V and 5 bases at J, leaving 4 bases unmatched. DNA of the CDR3: TGTGCCTGGAGTGTACTAGCGGGAGTGGGAGATACGCAGTATTTT. The encoded protein is CAWSVLAGVGDTQYF. Variable domain in full (rest from reference TRBV30 and TRBJ2-3): SQTIHQWPATLVQPVGSPLSLECTVEGTSNPNLYWYRQAAGRGLQLLFYSVGIGQISSEVPQNLSASRPQDRQFILSSKKLLLSDSGFYLCAWSVLAGVGDTQYFGPGTRLTVL.

A few counts support this clonotype. The CDR3 sequence: CASSLIQREGNEQFF. CDR3 nucleotide sequence: TGCGCCAGCAGCTTGATCCAGCGGGAGGGGAATGAGCAGTTCTTC. The chain uses TRBV5-1 and TRBJ2-1; 10 bases fit TRBD2. There are 15 residues in the CDR3. With V trimmed by 1 base and J by 7 bases, 5 bases remained unmatched. From germline, CDR1 is SGHRS and CDR2 YFSETQ.

This clonotype was seen only a few times. The rearrangement joins TRBV7-9 to TRBJ1-2, with D perhaps matching TRBD1 (6 bases). Looked up from germline, CDR1 is SEHNR and CDR2 is FQNEAQ (reference sequence). V lost 3 bases to trimming and J lost 7 bases, with 27 bases between them. The CDR3 sequence is 18 residues long. The CDR3 DNA follows: TGTGCCAGCAGCTTCCCCAAGGGCGGGGGCGCGGGTAGCTTTGGCTACACCTTC. Translation gives CASSFPKGGGAGSFGYTF.

Of note for this clonotype: A much larger clonotype is one base distant, so this may be a read error. This sequence joins TRBV27 and TRBJ2-2, with D perhaps given as TRBD1 or TRBD2 (6 bases each). Germline CDR1 MNHEY, CDR2 SMNVEV (reference sequence). This CDR3 has 13 residues. The CDR3 is CASSFGGGGELVF. The CDR3 region has the DNA TGTGCCAGCAGTTTCGGGGGCGGCGGGGAGCTGGTTTTT.

This clonotype was counted ten times or more. The V gene is TRBV7-9, the J gene TRBJ2-1; D might be TRBD1 (6 bases). V lost 2 bases to trimming and J lost 10 bases, with 6 bases between them. Germline-derived CDR1 and CDR2 are SEHNR and FQNEAQ (reference sequence). This CDR3 has 11 amino acids. Here the CDR3 DNA reads TGTGCCAGCAGCTTAAGGGGGGAGCAGTTCTTC. It yields the protein CASSLRGEQFF.

There are many counts of this clonotype. The chain carries TRBV18 and TRBJ2-5, with D uncertain. The germline V gene encodes CDR1 KGHSH and CDR2 LQKENI. The CDR3 contains 14 residues. The V end lost 0 bases, the J end lost 2 bases, and 7 bases lay between the germline ends. The CDR3 protein is CASSPPMTQETQYF. CDR3 nucleotide sequence: TGTGCCAGCTCACCACCGATGACTCAAGAGACCCAGTACTTC.

This clonotype was recorded a few times. The rearrangement joins TRBV29-1 to TRBJ1-4; TRBD1 might be the D (5 bases). The V gene lost 4 bases and the J gene lost 8 bases, with 14 bases spanning the gap. Per the germline V gene, CDR1 is SQVTM and CDR2 is ANQGSEA. The CDR3 consists of 13 residues. The CDR3 bases are TGCAGCGTTGGATGGGGGATCGGGGAAAAACTGTTTTTT. Its translation is CSVGWGIGEKLFF.

This clonotype was observed many times. CDR3 region: CASSELAGVYEQYF. CDR3 coding DNA: TGTGCCAGCAGTGAACTAGCGGGAGTCTACGAGCAGTACTTC. The chain recombines TRBV2 with TRBJ2-7, with 10 bases lining up with TRBD2. With 2 bases clipped from V and 3 bases from J, the junction kept 1 base outside the gene matches. Per the germline V gene, CDR1 is SNHLY and CDR2 is FYNNEI. There are 14 residues in the CDR3.

This clonotype was observed at least ten times. This chain links TRBV7-2 with TRBJ2-1; D not certain. CDR3 length: 16 amino acids. Looked up from germline, CDR1 is SGHTA and CDR2 is FQGNSA. Deletions cut 1 base from V and 3 bases from J, with 13 bases between. The CDR3 bases are TGTGCCAGCAGCTTAGACATCGTAGGTAGCTACAATGAGCAGTTCTTC. Translated: CASSLDIVGSYNEQFF.

The sample holds many counts of this clonotype. The limits of the CDR3 on the DNA are not certain, so only TCRdb's listed CDR3 is given. The chain couples TRBV27 to TRBJ2-1; the D call in the table, TRBD1, was not verified against the DNA. The V gene's germline CDR1 is MNHEY and CDR2 SMNVEV (reference sequence). The CDR3 is 16 residues long, counting both termini. The CDR3 loop is CASSFGPGSSYNEQFF.

This clonotype was detected ten times or more. The chain recombines TRBV5-1 with TRBJ2-7; maybe TRBD1 (7 bases). Germline lookup yields CDR1 SGHRS and CDR2 YFSETQ. Between the trimmed V and J ends, which lost 1 base and 2 bases, there was a span of 19 bases. The CDR3 length is 17 residues. CDR3 protein: CASSLSGGSVFPYEQYF. The CDR3 DNA reads as TGCGCCAGCAGCTTGTCAGGGGGGTCGGTGTTTCCCTACGAGCAGTACTTC. Looking up the rest from reference TRBV5-1 and TRBJ2-7 gives the full variable domain: KAGVTQTPRYLIKTRGQQVTLSCSPISGHRSVSWYQQTPGQGLQFLFEYFSETQRNKGNFPGRFSGRQFSNSRSEMNVSTLELGDSALYLCASSLSGGSVFPYEQYFGPGTRLTVT.

The chain has TRBV28 and TRBJ2-3, with a possible D match to TRBD2 (5 bases). The CDR3 totals 17 residues. Trimming left V 8 bases short and J 4 bases short, with 25 bases between. CDR1 is MDHEN, CDR2 SYDVKM, per germline. For the CDR3, the DNA is TGTGCCAGCCCCCCCCCCCTTAGCGTCATAACCCCAGATACGCAGTATTTT. As protein: CASPPPLSVITPDTQYF. The full variable domain, in which reference TRBV28 and TRBJ2-3 provide the parts outside the CDR3, is DVKVTQSSRYLVKRTGEKVFLECVQDMDHENMFWYRQDPGLGLRLIYFSYDVKMKEKGDIPEGYSVSREKKERFSLILESASTNQTSMYLCASPPPLSVITPDTQYFGPGTRLTVL.

This clonotype was recorded at least ten times. Here the CDR3 DNA reads TGTGCCAGCAGTTACATCGGGGGTCTGGGCAATGAGCAGTTCTTC. It yields the protein CASSYIGGLGNEQFF. The chain carries TRBV6-2 or TRBV6-3 and TRBJ2-1; tentatively, D is TRBD2 (6 bases). The length of the CDR3 is 15 residues. Germline V CDR1 and CDR2: MNHEY, SVGEGT. The germline V and J ends were trimmed by 2 bases and 6 bases, with 14 bases remaining between them.

V and J are TRBV7-3 and TRBJ2-1; 13 bases map to TRBD2. Germline CDR1 SGHTA, CDR2 FQGTGA. Trimming at V came to 2 bases and at J to 0 bases, leaving 4 bases not matched to a gene. The CDR3 has 18 amino acids. For the CDR3, the DNA is TGTGCCAGCAGCTTAGGGGGACTAGCGGGAAACTCCTACAATGAGCAGTTCTTC. Translation gives CASSLGGLAGNSYNEQFF.

This clonotype was counted at least ten times. The chain recombines TRBV6-2 or TRBV6-3 with TRBJ1-2; D is uncertain. The CDR3 consists of 15 residues. Deletions cut 4 bases from V and 2 bases from J, with 14 bases between. In germline, CDR1 is MNHEY, CDR2 SVGEGT. The CDR3: CASSLLSASNYGYTF. The CDR3 DNA sequence: TGTGCCAGCAGTTTGCTTTCAGCGTCGAACTATGGCTACACCTTC.

Only a few counts were recorded for this clonotype. V gene TRBV5-1 combines with J gene TRBJ2-1; 7 bases agree with TRBD2. Trimming at V came to 4 bases and at J to 7 bases, leaving 11 bases not matched to a gene. CDR1 SGHRS and CDR2 YFSETQ come from the germline V gene. The CDR3 has 15 amino acids. The CDR3 region has the DNA TGCGCCAGCAGCCGGACTAGGGGAGGTTTAAATGAGCAGTTCTTC. It codes for CASSRTRGGLNEQFF. Drawing the rest from reference TRBV5-1 and TRBJ2-1, the complete variable domain is KAGVTQTPRYLIKTRGQQVTLSCSPISGHRSVSWYQQTPGQGLQFLFEYFSETQRNKGNFPGRFSGRQFSNSRSEMNVSTLELGDSALYLCASSRTRGGLNEQFFGPGTRLTVL.

This clonotype was observed once. J is TRBJ2-5 and V is TRBV7-9; possibly TRBD2 for D (5 bases). Germline assignment: CDR1 SEHNR and CDR2 FQNEAQ (reference sequence). The V and J ends lost 4 bases and 5 bases respectively, with 14 bases between them. CDR3 size: 14 residues. The DNA of the CDR3 is TGTGCCAGCAGCTCGGACTTGTTTCGGGAGACCCAGTACTTC. This gives the protein CASSSDLFRETQYF. Full variable domain (outside the CDR3, taken from reference TRBV7-9 and TRBJ2-5): DTGVSQNPRHKITKRGQNVTFRCDPISEHNRLYWYRQTLGQGPEFLTYFQNEAQLEKSRLLSDRFSAERPKGSFSTLEIQRTEQGDSAMYLCASSSDLFRETQYFGPGTRLLVL.

The sample holds many counts of this clonotype. The chain has TRBV18 and TRBJ1-3, with TRBD1 matching over 7 bases. Germline V gene data show CDR1 as KGHSH and CDR2 as LQKENI. The V and J ends lost 4 bases and 4 bases, in that order; junction bases with no gene match: 4. The CDR3 has 14 amino acids. Here the CDR3 DNA reads TGTGCCAGCTCACAGGACAGGAAAGGAAACACCATATATTTT. Amino acids: CASSQDRKGNTIYF.

This sequence joins TRBV11-3 and TRBJ2-7; unclear D gene. CDR3 length equals 12 residues. CDR1 is SGHNT, CDR2 YENEEA, per germline. The V end lost 5 bases, the J end lost 3 bases, and 8 bases lay between the germline ends. CDR3 residues: CASSPSVYEQYF. In nucleotides, the CDR3 is TGTGCCAGCAGCCCGTCGGTCTACGAGCAGTACTTC.

This clonotype has ten or more counts. This chain uses TRBV2 with TRBJ1-1; D possibly corresponds to TRBD1 (6 bases). The CDR3 loop spans 14 amino acids. The germline gives CDR1 SNHLY, CDR2 FYNNEI. V lost 7 bases and J 1 base, leaving 13 bases between the germline ends. The CDR3 protein is CASMSPGANTEAFF. The CDR3 nucleotides read TGTGCCAGCATGTCGCCAGGGGCGAACACTGAAGCTTTCTTT.